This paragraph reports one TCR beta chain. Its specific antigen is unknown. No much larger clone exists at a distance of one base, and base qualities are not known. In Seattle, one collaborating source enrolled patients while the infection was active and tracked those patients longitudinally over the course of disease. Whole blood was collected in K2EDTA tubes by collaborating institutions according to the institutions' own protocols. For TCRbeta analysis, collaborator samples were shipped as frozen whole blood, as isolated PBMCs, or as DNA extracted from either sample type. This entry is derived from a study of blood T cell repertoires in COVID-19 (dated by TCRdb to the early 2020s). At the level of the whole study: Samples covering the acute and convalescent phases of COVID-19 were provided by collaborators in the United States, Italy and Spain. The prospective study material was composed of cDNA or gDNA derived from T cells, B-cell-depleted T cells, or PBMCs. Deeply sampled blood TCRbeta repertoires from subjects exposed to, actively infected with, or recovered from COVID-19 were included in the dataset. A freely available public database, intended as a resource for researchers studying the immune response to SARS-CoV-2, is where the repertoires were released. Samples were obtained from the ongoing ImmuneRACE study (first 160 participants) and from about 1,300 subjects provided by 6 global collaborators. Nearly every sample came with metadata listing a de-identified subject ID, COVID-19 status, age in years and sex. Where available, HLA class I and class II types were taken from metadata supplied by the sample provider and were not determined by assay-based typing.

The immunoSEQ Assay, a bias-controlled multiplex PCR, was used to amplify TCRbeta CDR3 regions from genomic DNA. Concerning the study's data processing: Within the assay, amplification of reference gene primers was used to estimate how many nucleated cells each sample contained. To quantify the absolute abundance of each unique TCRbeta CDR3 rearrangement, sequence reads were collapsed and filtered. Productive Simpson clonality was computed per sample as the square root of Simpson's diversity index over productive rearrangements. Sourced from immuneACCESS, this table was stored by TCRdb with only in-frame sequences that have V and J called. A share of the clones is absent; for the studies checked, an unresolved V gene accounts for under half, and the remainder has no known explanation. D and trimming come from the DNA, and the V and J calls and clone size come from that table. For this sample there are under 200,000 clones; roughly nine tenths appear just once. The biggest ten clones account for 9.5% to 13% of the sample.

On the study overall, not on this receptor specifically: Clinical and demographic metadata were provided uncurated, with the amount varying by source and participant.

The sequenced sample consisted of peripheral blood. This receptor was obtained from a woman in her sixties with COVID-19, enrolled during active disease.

The nucleotide sequence is TGTGCCATCAGTGACCCGGGGGAAAGCTCCTACAATGAGCAGTTCTTC. Its amino acids are CAISDPGESSYNEQFF. This chain joins TRBV10-3 to TRBJ2-1; the D gene is perhaps TRBD2, from 6 matching bases. Spanning cysteine to phenylalanine, the CDR3 consists of 16 amino acids. CDR3 DNA only is kept here, 48 bases in frame from base 1. CDR1 is given as ENHRY and CDR2 as SYGVKD, both from the germline V gene. The V end loses 3 bases and the J end loses 0 bases, and a stretch of 12 bases separates them.